Included here is one T cell receptor beta chain sequence, with context. Sequenced by immunoSEQ multiplex PCR; TCRdb stores in-frame clones only, minus some. The sample yields 2 million to 2.5 million clones, 90% to 95% seen once. Each sample came from a Caucasian adult donor living in Nashville, Tennessee. The data stem from a study of shared clonotypes between healthy human individuals. Germline V gene data show CDR1 as SGHTA and CDR2 as FQGTGA. The CDR3 covers 17 residues. V trimming: 5 bases; J trimming: 6 bases; junction bases outside the gene matches: 12. The specimen sequenced was naive CD4+ T cells from PBMCs. Subset noted: CD45RA+ positively selected. This sequence was found in a man aged 18 to 29 in good health. Some clones in this sample may be carry-over from other donors' samples. This sequence joins TRBV7-3 and TRBJ2-3, with TRBD2 matching 12 bases. CDR3 protein: CASSLLGLAGSPDTQYF. The CDR3 region has the DNA TGTGCCAGCAGCCTTCTGGGACTAGCGGGTTCCCCGGATACGCAGTATTTT.